The clone carrying this T cell receptor beta chain has ten or more counts. The sample originates from a study of regulatory T cells in long-lasting Graves disease. Time point described: newly diagnosed GD, antithyroid drugs for less than 3 months. TCR sequences were obtained from RNA taken from PBMCs. Arm-PCR with iRepertoire HTBI primers amplified the CDR3 regions for these TCR beta libraries. In TCRdb, the multiplex PCR reads were re-called with MiXCR into one record per CDR3 protein. The sample comprises 400,000 to 550,000 distinct CDR3 sequences, about a sixth of which are singletons, and around 10% rests with the top ten. The CDR3 covers 14 residues. CDR1 is SEHNR and CDR2 is FQNEAQ in the germline V gene (reference sequence). The V and J ends lost 6 bases and 6 bases, in that order; junction bases with no gene match: 11. This sample was shared with a second study, whose subject was T cells in Graves' hyperthyroidism and ophthalmopathy. That paper adds: No ophthalmopathy progression within 18 months constituted stable Graves' hyperthyroidism. When the TCR CDR3 underwent first-round RT-PCR, the HTBI primer set was used.

The starting material was peripheral blood mononuclear cells (PBMCs), obtained at new diagnosis, from a patient treated with antithyroid drugs. This chain connects TRBV7-9 to TRBJ2-7, with TRBD1 matching over 7 bases. The TCR comes from a woman aged 25 to 39 with Graves disease. The DNA for the CDR3 is TGTGCCAGCAGTTTTGTCGGGACAGTGGGCGAGCAGTACTTC. Its protein is CASSFVGTVGEQYF.